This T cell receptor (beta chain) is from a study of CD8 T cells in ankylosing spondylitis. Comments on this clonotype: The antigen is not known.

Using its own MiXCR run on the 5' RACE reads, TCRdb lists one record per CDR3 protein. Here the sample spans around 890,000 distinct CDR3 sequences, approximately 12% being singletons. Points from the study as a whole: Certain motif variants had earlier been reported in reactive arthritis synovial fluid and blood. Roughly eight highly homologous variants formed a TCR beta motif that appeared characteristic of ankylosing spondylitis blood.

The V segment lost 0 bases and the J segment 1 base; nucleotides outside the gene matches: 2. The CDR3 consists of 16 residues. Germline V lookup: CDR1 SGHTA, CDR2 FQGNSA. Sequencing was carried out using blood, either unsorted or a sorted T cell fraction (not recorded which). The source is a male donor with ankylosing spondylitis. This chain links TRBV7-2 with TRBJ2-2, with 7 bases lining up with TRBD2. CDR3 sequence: CASSLAPSGNTGELFF. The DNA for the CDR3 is TGTGCCAGCAGCTTAGCGCCTAGCGGGAACACCGGGGAGCTGTTTTTT.